This paragraph covers one TCR beta chain sequence. TCRdb reprocessed the 5' RACE reads via MiXCR and lists one record per CDR3 protein. The profile shows just over 500,000 distinct CDR3 sequences, around 20% of them singletons. The data belong to a study of identical twins. The germline V gene has CDR1 DFQATT and CDR2 SNEGSKA (reference sequence). The V segment lost 6 bases and the J segment 5 bases; nucleotides outside the gene matches: 7. CDR3 size: 13 residues. Separately, the same data were catalogued under a study of T cells expressing NK-cell markers.

This receptor was taken from a woman aged 18-29 years in good health. What was sequenced was CD4+ T cells sorted from blood. This chain joins TRBV20-1 and TRBJ2-5; 9 bases align to TRBD2. CDR3 amino acids: CSAPRAGGETQYF. The CDR3 bases are TGCAGTGCCCCCCGGGCGGGGGGGGAGACCCAGTACTTC.